The source of this TCR beta chain is a study of blood T cell repertoires in COVID-19. In the authors' methods: Counts of nucleated cells, estimated from reference gene primer amplification, were obtained. Some clones are missing from TCRdb's copy, which holds only in-frame ones; the method was immunoSEQ multiplex PCR. V and J calls and clone size are given by that table; D and trimming were obtained from the DNA. The repertoire holds roughly 250,000 clones, with around 81% as singletons. The CDR3 runs to 15 residues. CDR1 and CDR2 from the germline V gene are ENHRY and SYGVKD. The trim removed 6 bases at V and 2 bases at J, leaving 4 bases unmatched.

Sample: peripheral blood. The chain carries TRBV10-3 and TRBJ2-5; 12 bases are a match to TRBD2. This TCR was sampled from a woman aged 55-69 years with active or convalescent COVID-19. CDR3 DNA: TGTGCCATCAGGCGACTAGCGGGAGAGCAAGAGACCCAGTACTTC. Residues: CAIRRLAGEQETQYF.